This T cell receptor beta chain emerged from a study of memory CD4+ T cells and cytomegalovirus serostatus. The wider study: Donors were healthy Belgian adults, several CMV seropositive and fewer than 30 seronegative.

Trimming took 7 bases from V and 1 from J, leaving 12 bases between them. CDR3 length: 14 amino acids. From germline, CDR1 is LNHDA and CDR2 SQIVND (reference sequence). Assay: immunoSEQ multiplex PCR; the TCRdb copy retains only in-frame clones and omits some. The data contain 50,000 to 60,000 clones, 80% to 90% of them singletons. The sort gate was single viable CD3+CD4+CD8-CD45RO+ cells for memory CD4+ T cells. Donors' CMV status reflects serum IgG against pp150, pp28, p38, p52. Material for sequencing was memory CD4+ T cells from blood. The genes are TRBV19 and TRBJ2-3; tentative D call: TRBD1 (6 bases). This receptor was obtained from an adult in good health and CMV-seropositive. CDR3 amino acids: CASTGDTGTDTQYF. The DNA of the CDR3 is TGTGCCAGTACAGGGGACACTGGCACAGATACGCAGTATTTT.